The clone carrying this T cell receptor (beta chain) came up a few times. Its antigen remains unidentified. Authors of the study amplified TCR beta CDR3 regions from RNA transcripts. The TCR CDR3 first-round RT-PCR relied on the HTBI primer set. TCRdb re-derived calls from the multiplex PCR reads in MiXCR, one entry per CDR3 protein. In the table there are around 580,000 distinct CDR3 sequences, more than 45% of which are singletons. These data come from a study of T cells in Graves' hyperthyroidism and ophthalmopathy. Overall study results and limits: Within blood appeared most thyroid clonotypes that had expanded above 0.001.

V lost 3 bases and J lost 9; bases outside the gene matches: 8. Germline V gene sequence: CDR1 KGHDR, CDR2 SFDVKD. The CDR3 spans 15 residues. Graves' hyperthyroidism was deemed stable absent ophthalmopathy progression within 18 months. In making diagnoses, clinical symptoms, serum thyroxine and TRAb, thyroid ultrasound and orbital computed tomography were all used. This chain connects TRBV24-1 to TRBJ2-1, with 9 nucleotides matching TRBD1. Specimen: peripheral blood or thyroid tissue (not recorded which). The clonotype comes from a woman between 18 and 29 years old with Graves' hyperthyroidism. CDR3 amino acids: CATSDPRDRAFEQFF. As DNA, the CDR3 is TGTGCCACCAGTGATCCCCGGGACAGGGCATTTGAGCAGTTCTTC.